The rows below give T cell receptor beta chains drawn from one sample of a study of molecular identifiers for immune sequencing clone quantification. TCRdb re-called the PCR reads with MiXCR, one entry per CDR3 protein. The sample lists approximately 590,000 distinct CDR3 sequences; about 25% were seen once. Sequencing input: naive CD8+ T cells from blood, with Jurkat cell RNA spiked in. The receptors derive from a human donor in good health. Some libraries in this study had Jurkat cell RNA spiked in. CDR3s include the opening cysteine and the closing phenylalanine or tryptophan. The D gene is left open where the match is weak.

cdr3_length	v_call	d_call	j_call	cdr3_aa
20	TRBV6-2/TRBV6-3	TRBD2	TRBJ2-3	CASSYSRRGLLAESTDTQYF
14	TRBV4-1	-	TRBJ2-3	CASSQDTSSSTQYF
14	TRBV5-5	-	TRBJ2-7	CASTPLKGEYEQYF
15	TRBV30	-	TRBJ1-5	CAWSLGASRNQPQHF
12	TRBV6-6	-	TRBJ2-7	CASSYASDEQYF
11	TRBV20-1	-	TRBJ2-3	CSAVATDTQYF
14	TRBV11-1	-	TRBJ1-1	CASSLVSGTPEAFF
15	TRBV7-6	TRBD2	TRBJ2-3	CASSPGLAGWDTQYF
17	TRBV28	-	TRBJ1-5	CASRGAGRRDSNQPQHF
13	TRBV30	-	TRBJ2-2	CATAAGNTGELFF
11	TRBV30	-	TRBJ1-1	CASTLNTETFF
12	TRBV28	-	TRBJ1-1	CASSLTTGEAFF
15	TRBV28	TRBD2	TRBJ2-3	CASSLLGLGGDTQYF
14	TRBV15	-	TRBJ2-5	CATSGGWMGETQYF
15	TRBV3-1	-	TRBJ2-5	CASSQGDIISETQYF
12	TRBV12-3/TRBV12-4	TRBD1	TRBJ1-1	CASSGGTGEAFF
14	TRBV30	-	TRBJ1-1	CARMEGSVTTEAFF
14	TRBV6-5	-	TRBJ2-3	CASSPESEENTQYF
17	TRBV6-2/TRBV6-3	-	TRBJ2-3	CASSFHYYGLSTDTQYF
15	TRBV11-2	TRBD1	TRBJ2-1	CASSSYPQGASEQFF
15	TRBV19	-	TRBJ1-5	CASSIFPRADQPQHF
15	TRBV7-9	-	TRBJ2-1	CASSPGDSFYNEQFF
14	TRBV12-3/TRBV12-4	-	TRBJ1-5	CASSLVGSVQPQHF
14	TRBV7-9	-	TRBJ1-1	CASSSATWDAEAFF
15	TRBV7-6	TRBD2	TRBJ2-7	CASSTWTSGEYEQYF
14	TRBV5-6	-	TRBJ1-2	CASSSPERRYGYTF
15	TRBV7-9	TRBD1	TRBJ2-7	CASSLGQGSGYEQCF
15	TRBV30	TRBD1	TRBJ2-7	CAWSTTGDFFYEQYF
17	TRBV27	TRBD1	TRBJ1-1	CASSPRLNGTGTIAAFF
16	TRBV27	-	TRBJ1-1	CASSLTRTRLRQEAFF
14	TRBV20-1	-	TRBJ1-3	CSAINWNSGNTIYF
15	TRBV7-9	TRBD1	TRBJ1-4	CASSSTDRVNEKLFF
14	TRBV6-6	-	TRBJ2-7	CASSYSSRGYEQYF
17	TRBV5-5	-	TRBJ1-4	CASSPYRSRSEGEKLFF
13	TRBV7-6	-	TRBJ2-3	CASSRDLTDTQYF
13	TRBV6-2/TRBV6-3	-	TRBJ2-7	CASSWGKTYEQYF
17	TRBV4-3	TRBD2	TRBJ2-2	CARSHTSGGVNTGELFF
14	TRBV3-2	-	TRBJ2-7	CASSPWTGVHEQYF
15	TRBV28	TRBD2	TRBJ2-5	CATQLQRDGQETQYF
14	TRBV7-9	-	TRBJ2-7	CASSSDVGHYEQYF
17	TRBV20-1	TRBD1	TRBJ1-3	CSARGTGAVSSGNTIYF
14	TRBV19	TRBD1	TRBJ1-5	CASTEDRGNQPQHF
16	TRBV27	TRBD1	TRBJ1-6	CASSRSTGGFNSPLHF
12	TRBV6-7	-	TRBJ2-3	CASSYSRVTQYF
13	TRBV27	-	TRBJ2-7	CATQRRPGYEQYF
15	TRBV9	TRBD2	TRBJ2-3	CASSARGGLGDTQYF
13	TRBV3-1	-	TRBJ2-2	CASSPIVRGELFF
15	TRBV5-1	TRBD1	TRBJ1-1	CASSLVGQTNTEAFF
13	TRBV6-2/TRBV6-3	-	TRBJ2-2	CASSMENTGELFF
20	TRBV6-5	TRBD1	TRBJ1-6	CASSEADRGLPSSYNSPLHF
15	TRBV19	-	TRBJ2-3	CARPNRGPSTDTQYF
14	TRBV13	-	TRBJ2-3	CASSFGVSIDTQYF
15	TRBV12-3/TRBV12-4	TRBD1	TRBJ2-7	CASSPRQGVPYEQYF
12	TRBV29-1	TRBD2	TRBJ2-7	CSVEVLGGTKYF
18	TRBV6-1	-	TRBJ1-6	CASSEARTEGIYNSPLHF
14	TRBV27	-	TRBJ2-7	CASSTYGTHYEQYF
12	TRBV12-3/TRBV12-4	TRBD1	TRBJ2-7	CASSRTGREQYF